Shown below are 22 T cell receptor beta chains from a single sample sequenced in a study of T cells in Graves' hyperthyroidism and ophthalmopathy (dated by TCRdb to between 2019 and 2020). The library was built by means of multiplex PCR. These reads were obtained on an Illumina HiSeq 2000. The TCR beta CDR3 regions were amplified from the RNA transcripts. The first round of RT-PCR for the TCR CDR3 was performed with the HTBI primer set and the Qiagen OneStep RT-PCR kit. The raw public reads went through TCRdb reprocessing: fastp at Q25, MiXCR clone calling, in-frame beta chains kept. Every CDR3 protein is listed once, alongside the most common genes and DNA of its rows. The sample data list about 770,000 distinct CDR3 sequences, and around a sixth of these were observed just once. The ten largest make up approximately 15% of the sample. Sequencing was performed on blood. The receptors shown here come from a woman aged 45-60 years with Graves' hyperthyroidism that later progressed to Graves' ophthalmopathy.

This clonotype has just a few counts. This chain uses TRBV29-1 with TRBJ1-5, with D perhaps matching TRBD1 (6 bases). The V gene's germline CDR1 is SQVTM and CDR2 ANQGSEA. CDR3 length equals 12 residues. Trimming shortened V by 4 bases and J by 11 bases, and 15 bases separated the two germline ends. CDR3 nucleotide sequence: TGCAGCGTTGCGGAGCAGGGGTGGACCCAGCATTTT. Its translation is CSVAEQGWTQHF.

The rearrangement links TRBV24-1 to TRBJ2-7; D is possibly TRBD1 (5 bases). In germline, CDR1 is KGHDR, CDR2 SFDVKD. Trimming removed 4 bases at V and 1 base at J, with 10 bases between. The CDR3 contains 14 residues. CDR3 coding DNA: TGTGCCACCAGTGACGCGACAGTTTCCTACGAGCAGTACTTC. This codes for CATSDATVSYEQYF.

About this clonotype itself: With a much larger clone just one base away, this may be a read error. The V and J genes are TRBV7-6 and TRBJ2-1, with unresolved D. The CDR3 extends over 13 amino acids. V was clipped by 1 base and J by 5 bases, with 6 bases between them. Per the germline V gene, CDR1 is SGHVS and CDR2 is FNYEAQ. The CDR3 sequence: CASSLEQNNEQFF. Here the CDR3 DNA reads TGTGCCAGCAGCTTAGAACAGAACAATGAGCAGTTCTTC.

The chain uses TRBV6-1 and TRBJ2-1; TRBD1 matches 7 bases. Unmatched junction bases numbered 9, after V lost 3 bases and J lost 7 bases. The CDR3 sequence is 15 residues long. CDR1 is MNHNS and CDR2 is SASEGT in the germline V gene. The CDR3, as DNA: TGTGCCAGCAGTGACCCGGGACAGAATAGGAATGAGCAGTTCTTC. This encodes CASSDPGQNRNEQFF.

The genes are TRBV3-1 and TRBJ2-7; TRBD1 aligns across 7 bases. This CDR3 contains 15 residues. V was clipped by 1 base and J by 4 bases; unmatched bases: 7. Germline CDR1 and CDR2: LGHDT and YNNKEL (reference sequence). The CDR3 region is CASSQVPGGRYEQYF. The CDR3 DNA follows: TGTGCCAGCAGCCAAGTGCCAGGGGGTCGATACGAGCAGTACTTC.

The J gene is TRBJ1-1, the V gene TRBV4-1; TRBD1 might be the D (6 bases). The CDR3 contains 16 residues. V lost 6 bases, J lost 0 bases, and 17 bases lay in between. Per germline, CDR1 MGHRA and CDR2 YSYEKL. CDR3 loop: CASRRVGGRMNTEAFF. Written as DNA, the CDR3 is TGCGCCAGCAGGAGGGTAGGGGGACGGATGAACACTGAAGCTTTCTTT.

There are a few counts of this clonotype. This may be a read error: a much more frequent sequence differs by one nucleotide. The J gene is TRBJ1-1, the V gene TRBV20-1, with D hard to call. V dropped 7 bases and J dropped 5 bases, with 11 bases sitting between them. The CDR3 totals 11 residues. From germline, CDR1 is DFQATT and CDR2 SNEGSKA (reference sequence). CDR3 residues: CSVQGRTEAFF. The CDR3 DNA reads as TGCAGTGTTCAAGGGAGGACTGAAGCTTTCTTT.

The J gene is TRBJ2-7, the V gene TRBV9; the D gene is possibly TRBD2 (6 bases). The CDR3 contains 15 residues. V lost 4 bases, J lost 3 bases, and 17 bases lay in between. Per germline, CDR1 SGDLS and CDR2 YYNGEE. The CDR3 protein is CASSPPSGPYYEQYF. The CDR3 nucleotides are TGTGCCAGCAGCCCGCCCAGCGGGCCGTACTACGAGCAGTACTTC.

This clonotype has more than one count but fewer than ten. The chain couples TRBV20-1 to TRBJ2-2; D remains unclear. The CDR3 is 14 residues long. Germline V lookup: CDR1 DFQATT, CDR2 SNEGSKA (reference sequence). V lost 1 base and J 1 base, leaving 7 bases between the germline ends. DNA of the CDR3: TGCAGTGCTAGAGCGTGGAAGAACACCGGGGAGCTGTTTTTT. Amino acid sequence: CSARAWKNTGELFF.

In its sample, this clonotype was seen many times. This rearrangement joins TRBV2 to TRBJ2-7; perhaps TRBD1 as D (6 bases). The V gene lost 5 bases and the J gene lost 4 bases, with 21 bases spanning the gap. The germline gives CDR1 SNHLY, CDR2 FYNNEI. The CDR3 is made up of 16 amino acids. CDR3 in amino acids: CASSFSTTATGYEQYF. The CDR3 region has the DNA TGTGCCAGCAGTTTCTCCACGACAGCGACAGGATACGAGCAGTACTTC.

This clonotype was picked up a small number of times. The rearrangement links TRBV7-6 to TRBJ1-5; a weak D match, TRBD1 (6 bases). CDR1 is SGHVS and CDR2 is FNYEAQ in the germline V gene. Trimming took 3 bases from V and 5 from J, leaving 20 bases between them. The CDR3 is made up of 17 amino acids. The CDR3, as DNA: TGTGCCAGCAGCTTGTTATCCGGGACACCAAATGATCAGCCCCAGCATTTT. It specifies CASSLLSGTPNDQPQHF. The full variable domain, rest sourced from reference TRBV7-6 and TRBJ1-5, is GAGVSQSPRYKVTKRGQDVALRCDPISGHVSLYWYRQALGQGPEFLTYFNYEAQQDKSGLPNDRFSAERPEGSISTLTIQRTEQRDSAMYRCASSLLSGTPNDQPQHFGDGTRLSIL.

This clonotype was detected a few times. The CDR3 spells CASTQTRTDTQYF. In DNA form, the CDR3 reads TGTGCCAGCACCCAAACTCGCACAGATACGCAGTATTTT. This chain uses TRBV12-3 or TRBV12-4 with TRBJ2-3; D is unclear. Trimming shortened V by 7 bases and J by 1 base, and 9 bases separated the two germline ends. The CDR3 contains 13 residues.

This clonotype turned up a few times. The J gene is TRBJ2-5, the V gene TRBV19; D is perhaps TRBD1 (6 bases). The CDR3 contains 13 residues. V lost 2 bases, J lost 3 bases, and 7 bases lay in between. Germline V gene lookup returns CDR1 LNHDA and CDR2 SQIVND (reference sequence). The chain's CDR3 is CASSIQGKETQYF. For the CDR3, the DNA is TGTGCCAGTAGTATACAGGGGAAAGAGACCCAGTACTTC.

This clonotype was observed a single time. The J gene is TRBJ1-3, the V gene TRBV15; 9 bases agree with TRBD1. Germline CDR1 is LNHNV and CDR2 is YYDKDF (reference sequence). This CDR3 contains 15 residues. The J segment lost 4 bases and the V segment lost 0 bases, leaving 1 base of the junction unmatched. CDR3: CATSREGQGGNTIYF. The CDR3 coding sequence is TGTGCCACCAGCAGAGAGGGACAGGGAGGAAACACCATATATTTT.

This clonotype was seen a few times. The chain uses TRBV7-9 and TRBJ2-3, with TRBD2 matching over 10 bases. The V gene's germline CDR1 is SEHNR and CDR2 FQNEAQ (reference sequence). Germline trimming cut 6 bases from V and 4 bases from J; bases unmatched to any gene: 4. The CDR3 length is 14 residues. The CDR3 is CASRSGGAADTQYF. CDR3 bases: TGTGCCAGCAGGAGCGGGGGGGCCGCAGATACGCAGTATTTT.

This clonotype was seen a handful of times. The chain links TRBV20-1 to TRBJ1-2, with D possibly matching TRBD1 (5 bases). The V gene's germline CDR1 is DFQATT and CDR2 SNEGSKA (reference sequence). With 5 bases removed from V and 3 bases from J, the gap between germline ends came to 22 bases. CDR3 length: 16 amino acids. The CDR3 reads CSAGGERGPADYGYTF. The CDR3 bases are TGCAGTGCTGGGGGGGAAAGGGGCCCCGCGGACTATGGCTACACCTTC.

At least ten counts were recorded for this clonotype. For the CDR3, the DNA is TGTGCCAGCAGCTTAGGTTCACCGGGACAGGTTGGAAACACCATATATTTT. It yields the protein CASSLGSPGQVGNTIYF. The chain has TRBV11-2 and TRBJ1-3; 8 bases fit TRBD1. CDR1 is SGHAT and CDR2 is FQNNGV in the germline V gene. V dropped 1 base and J dropped 3; count of bases not matched to a gene: 8. The CDR3 is made up of 17 amino acids.

There are many counts of this clonotype. This chain joins TRBV12-3 or TRBV12-4 and TRBJ1-1; D remains ambiguous. The CDR3 spans 14 residues. Between the trimmed V and J ends, which lost 3 bases and 1 base, there was a span of 9 bases. As DNA, the CDR3 is TGTGCCAGCAGTTTCGACGGGAGGAACACTGAAGCTTTCTTT. It encodes CASSFDGRNTEAFF.

This clonotype was observed a few times. The CDR3 protein is CASRDRTEVNTEAFF. CDR3 DNA: TGTGCCAGCAGAGACCGGACGGAAGTGAACACTGAAGCTTTCTTT. V usage is TRBV27 and J usage is TRBJ1-1, with unresolved D. The germline gives CDR1 MNHEY, CDR2 SMNVEV (reference sequence). V was pared by 6 bases and J by 0 bases, with 14 bases between. This CDR3 spans 15 amino acids.

This CDR3 is CASSPHAGELFF. CDR3 nucleotides: TGTGCCAGCAGCCCACACGCCGGGGAGCTGTTTTTT. The chain combines TRBV7-9 with TRBJ2-2; D is uncertain. Germline values: CDR1 SEHNR, CDR2 FQNEAQ (reference sequence). Trimming cost V 5 bases and J 6 bases, with 7 bases left between them. This CDR3 region has 12 residues.

This clonotype was seen a few times. The CDR3 loop is CASSQGDPGMAQYF. CDR3 nucleotides: TGCGCCAGCAGCCAAGGGGACCCCGGGATGGCCCAGTACTTC. This chain links TRBV4-1 with TRBJ2-5, with D perhaps matching TRBD1 or TRBD2 (5 bases each). Germline CDR1 MGHRA, CDR2 YSYEKL. The ends were cut back, 1 base at V and 9 bases at J, with 15 bases in the middle. The CDR3 runs to 14 residues.

This clonotype was detected many times. J is TRBJ1-1 and V is TRBV2; D not resolved. The CDR3 is 11 residues long. V lost 5 bases, J lost 7 bases, and 8 bases lay in between. CDR1 is SNHLY, CDR2 FYNNEI, per germline. The chain's CDR3 is CASSHEIEAFF. Here the CDR3 DNA reads TGTGCCAGCAGTCATGAGATTGAAGCTTTCTTT.